The rows below give T cell receptor beta chains drawn from one sample of a study of T cells in Graves' hyperthyroidism and ophthalmopathy. Via MiXCR, TCRdb re-called the multiplex PCR reads, giving one row per CDR3 protein. There are a few hundred thousand distinct CDR3 sequences in the sample; around 42% occur only once, and under 20% lies in the top ten. Sequenced: peripheral blood or thyroid tissue (not recorded which). The receptors here all came from an adult woman with Graves' disease, either hyperthyroidism or ophthalmopathy (not recorded which). Each CDR3 is given with its conserved first and last residue. D genes are given only for firm matches. Not all rows give a size; the values are once, few, many and, for expanded clones, a class.

CDR3nt: TGCGCCAGCAGCCCCGGCGGCGGGAGGAGGTACGAGCAGTACTTC
CDR3aa: CASSPGGGRRYEQYF
d_gene: TRBD2
abundance: many
v_gene: TRBV4-1
j_gene: TRBJ2-7

CDR3nt: TGCGCCAGCAGCGGGAAGACAGGGGCTGGTCAGCCCCAGCATTTT
CDR3aa: CASSGKTGAGQPQHF
d_gene: TRBD1
abundance: .
v_gene: TRBV5-1
j_gene: TRBJ1-5

CDR3nt: TGTGCCACCTCCGAAAACAATCAGCCCCAGCATTTT
CDR3aa: CATSENNQPQHF
d_gene: .
abundance: few
v_gene: TRBV24-1
j_gene: TRBJ1-5

CDR3nt: TGTGCCAGCAGCTGGGGAGGGACGAACACCGGGGAGCTGTTTTTT
CDR3aa: CASSWGGTNTGELFF
d_gene: TRBD2
abundance: .
v_gene: TRBV5-4
j_gene: TRBJ2-2

CDR3nt: TGTGCCAGCAGTGAGGGGACTAGCGCCTTCTACGAGCAGTACTTC
CDR3aa: CASSEGTSAFYEQYF
d_gene: TRBD2
abundance: once
v_gene: TRBV2
j_gene: TRBJ2-7

CDR3nt: TGTGCCATCAGTGTAGAGGGTCCTGTGGGCGAGCAGTACTTC
CDR3aa: CAISVEGPVGEQYF
d_gene: .
abundance: many
v_gene: TRBV10-3
j_gene: TRBJ2-7

CDR3nt: TGTGCCAGCAGCTTAGCGGGACGCTACCTCCACTTT
CDR3aa: CASSLAGRYLHF
d_gene: .
abundance: few
v_gene: TRBV7-9
j_gene: TRBJ1-6

CDR3nt: TGTGCCAGCAGCTTGCCGGGACTAGCATCGGACGAGCAGTACTTC
CDR3aa: CASSLPGLASDEQYF
d_gene: TRBD2
abundance: many
v_gene: TRBV5-8
j_gene: TRBJ2-7

CDR3nt: TGTGCCAGCAGCTTAGAGGGCCGGAATCCCTACGAGCAGTACTTC
CDR3aa: CASSLEGRNPYEQYF
d_gene: .
abundance: many
v_gene: TRBV11-1
j_gene: TRBJ2-7

CDR3nt: TGTGCCTCAAGGCGAGCGGGAGAACCCGGGGAGCTGTTTTTT
CDR3aa: CASRRAGEPGELFF
d_gene: TRBD2
abundance: once
v_gene: TRBV2
j_gene: TRBJ2-2

CDR3nt: TGCAGTGCTGGCTCCAGCGGGACGACCTACGAGCAGTACTTC
CDR3aa: CSAGSSGTTYEQYF
d_gene: TRBD2
abundance: once
v_gene: TRBV20-1
j_gene: TRBJ2-7

CDR3nt: TGTGCCAGCAGCGATACCGGGCCTCCCGTCTCCTACGAGCAGTACTTC
CDR3aa: CASSDTGPPVSYEQYF
d_gene: .
abundance: .
v_gene: TRBV7-9
j_gene: TRBJ2-7

CDR3nt: TGTGCCAGCAGCCGAGCGACTTACGAGCAGTACTTC
CDR3aa: CASSRATYEQYF
d_gene: .
abundance: .
v_gene: TRBV5-6
j_gene: TRBJ2-7

CDR3nt: TGTGCCAGCAGCTTAGCAACCGGGGAGCTGTACTTC
CDR3aa: CASSLATGELYF
d_gene: .
abundance: .
v_gene: TRBV7-2
j_gene: TRBJ2-7

CDR3nt: TGTGCCAGCAGCTTAGGGTTACAGGGTAGAGGTCGGAACACTGAAGCTTTCTTT
CDR3aa: CASSLGLQGRGRNTEAFF
d_gene: .
abundance: many
v_gene: TRBV11-2
j_gene: TRBJ1-1

CDR3nt: TGTGCCAGCAGTGAAGCAGGGCCGATATCCTACGAGCAGTACTTC
CDR3aa: CASSEAGPISYEQYF
d_gene: .
abundance: few
v_gene: TRBV2
j_gene: TRBJ2-7

CDR3nt: TGCAGTGCTAGTCATCCGGGACACTTCAATCAGCCCCAGCATTTT
CDR3aa: CSASHPGHFNQPQHF
d_gene: .
abundance: many
v_gene: TRBV20-1
j_gene: TRBJ1-5

CDR3nt: TGTGCCAGCAGCAAACAGGAGAACACTGAAGCTTTCTTT
CDR3aa: CASSKQENTEAFF
d_gene: .
abundance: many
v_gene: TRBV11-3
j_gene: TRBJ1-1

CDR3nt: TGTGCCAGCAGTTTTCGTCGTCCAAACACCATATATTTT
CDR3aa: CASSFRRPNTIYF
d_gene: .
abundance: many
v_gene: TRBV12-3/TRBV12-4
j_gene: TRBJ1-3

CDR3nt: TGTGCCAGCAGCCCAAAGGGCTCCAGTCAAGGCGAGACCCAGTACTTC
CDR3aa: CASSPKGSSQGETQYF
d_gene: .
abundance: .
v_gene: TRBV7-9
j_gene: TRBJ2-5

CDR3nt: TGCGCCAGCAGCTTGGACGGGCGGGACCAAGAGACCCAGTACTTC
CDR3aa: CASSLDGRDQETQYF
d_gene: .
abundance: .
v_gene: TRBV5-1
j_gene: TRBJ2-5

CDR3nt: TGTGCCAGCAGTTTAGGACAGGGCGGAGATACGCAGTATTTT
CDR3aa: CASSLGQGGDTQYF
d_gene: TRBD1
abundance: few
v_gene: TRBV24-1
j_gene: TRBJ2-3

CDR3nt: TGCAGTGCTAGAAAGACAGGGTCATATCATTCACCCCTCCACTTT
CDR3aa: CSARKTGSYHSPLHF
d_gene: TRBD1
abundance: .
v_gene: TRBV20-1
j_gene: TRBJ1-6

CDR3nt: TGTGCCATCAGGCGGGACACAAACACAGATACGCAGTATTTT
CDR3aa: CAIRRDTNTDTQYF
d_gene: .
abundance: .
v_gene: TRBV10-3
j_gene: TRBJ2-3

CDR3nt: TGCAGTGCTAGGGGTAGGGAGGGTCAGCCCCAGCATTTT
CDR3aa: CSARGREGQPQHF
d_gene: .
abundance: .
v_gene: TRBV20-1
j_gene: TRBJ1-5

CDR3nt: TGTGCCACCAGCAGGACAGCAAAGGGGAACACCGGGGAGCTGTTTTTT
CDR3aa: CATSRTAKGNTGELFF
d_gene: .
abundance: many
v_gene: TRBV15
j_gene: TRBJ2-2

CDR3nt: TGCAGCGTGCTACAGGGGTTAAAAGAGACCCAGTACTTC
CDR3aa: CSVLQGLKETQYF
d_gene: TRBD1
abundance: .
v_gene: TRBV29-1
j_gene: TRBJ2-5

CDR3nt: TGCGCCAGCAGCGTGGCACACACCGGGGAGCTGTTTTTT
CDR3aa: CASSVAHTGELFF
d_gene: .
abundance: many
v_gene: TRBV5-1
j_gene: TRBJ2-2

CDR3nt: TGTGCCAGCAGCTTGGTCGGGACCTACGGGCAGTACTTC
CDR3aa: CASSLVGTYGQYF
d_gene: .
abundance: .
v_gene: TRBV5-4
j_gene: TRBJ2-7

CDR3nt: TGTGCCACCAGCAGCGAACGTGGGGGGGTAGAGGAGCAGTACTTC
CDR3aa: CATSSERGGVEEQYF
d_gene: TRBD2
abundance: .
v_gene: TRBV15
j_gene: TRBJ2-7

CDR3nt: TGTGCCAGCAGTAATAAGGCCGGGGAGCTGTTTTTT
CDR3aa: CASSNKAGELFF
d_gene: .
abundance: many
v_gene: TRBV2
j_gene: TRBJ2-2

CDR3nt: TGTGCCAGCAGCGCACCGGGCTCCGGGATGGGAGAGACCCAGTACTTC
CDR3aa: CASSAPGSGMGETQYF
d_gene: .
abundance: .
v_gene: TRBV9
j_gene: TRBJ2-5

CDR3nt: TGTGCCAGCAGTCCCCTATTTGAGAGCTCCTACAATGAGCAGTTCTTC
CDR3aa: CASSPLFESSYNEQFF
d_gene: .
abundance: .
v_gene: TRBV2
j_gene: TRBJ2-1

CDR3nt: TGCAGTGCGCACGACAGGGGCGAATACACTGAAGCTTTCTTT
CDR3aa: CSAHDRGEYTEAFF
d_gene: TRBD1
abundance: many
v_gene: TRBV20-1
j_gene: TRBJ1-1

CDR3nt: TGTGCCATCAGTCAATACGTAGGCGGGGAGCTGTTTTTT
CDR3aa: CAISQYVGGELFF
d_gene: .
abundance: .
v_gene: TRBV6-6
j_gene: TRBJ2-2

CDR3nt: TGTGCCAGCAGCAGATTCGTCCAGAACACCGGGGAGCTGTTTTTT
CDR3aa: CASSRFVQNTGELFF
d_gene: .
abundance: many
v_gene: TRBV7-2
j_gene: TRBJ2-2

CDR3nt: TGTGCCAGCAGCCTCAGGGGGGGACACTCCTACGAGCAGTACTTC
CDR3aa: CASSLRGGHSYEQYF
d_gene: .
abundance: .
v_gene: TRBV7-2
j_gene: TRBJ2-7

CDR3nt: TGTGCCAGCAGCCCCACGACAGGGTTTGACGAGCAGTACTTC
CDR3aa: CASSPTTGFDEQYF
d_gene: TRBD1
abundance: many
v_gene: TRBV4-2
j_gene: TRBJ2-7

CDR3nt: TGTGCCAGCAGCTTCGGCGCGCAGGGCCTCACTGAAGCTTTCTTT
CDR3aa: CASSFGAQGLTEAFF
d_gene: .
abundance: .
v_gene: TRBV14
j_gene: TRBJ1-1

CDR3nt: TGTGCCAGCTTAGCGTGGTCAGGAGAGACCCAGTACTTC
CDR3aa: CASLAWSGETQYF
d_gene: .
abundance: .
v_gene: TRBV2
j_gene: TRBJ2-5

CDR3nt: TGCAGCGTTGAACTTAGGGACAGGAGCTACACCTTC
CDR3aa: CSVELRDRSYTF
d_gene: TRBD1
abundance: .
v_gene: TRBV29-1
j_gene: TRBJ1-2

CDR3nt: TGCGCCAGCAGCTTGGCAGGGGGCCGCAATCAGCCCCAGCATTTT
CDR3aa: CASSLAGGRNQPQHF
d_gene: TRBD1
abundance: many
v_gene: TRBV5-1
j_gene: TRBJ1-5

CDR3nt: TGTGCCTGGAGTTTAGGACAGGGGCTTGGAAACACCATATATTTT
CDR3aa: CAWSLGQGLGNTIYF
d_gene: TRBD1
abundance: few
v_gene: TRBV30
j_gene: TRBJ1-3

CDR3nt: TGTGCCAGCAGTTCGAACAGGGAGAACACCATATATTTT
CDR3aa: CASSSNRENTIYF
d_gene: .
abundance: many
v_gene: TRBV12-3/TRBV12-4
j_gene: TRBJ1-3

CDR3nt: TGCGCCAGCAGTCGACGGTTGGGCACTGAAGCTTTCTTT
CDR3aa: CASSRRLGTEAFF
d_gene: .
abundance: few
v_gene: TRBV10-2
j_gene: TRBJ1-1

CDR3nt: TGTGCCAGCAGCACCCTCCGCGGTAGCAATCAGCCCCAGCATTTT
CDR3aa: CASSTLRGSNQPQHF
d_gene: .
abundance: many
v_gene: TRBV7-2
j_gene: TRBJ1-5

CDR3nt: TGTGCCAGCAACCTAGGCGTCTCACCCCTCCACTTT
CDR3aa: CASNLGVSPLHF
d_gene: .
abundance: few
v_gene: TRBV12-3/TRBV12-4
j_gene: TRBJ1-6

CDR3nt: TGTGCCAGCAGACAAGATCGGGGCGGTACTAATGAAAAACTGTTTTTT
CDR3aa: CASRQDRGGTNEKLFF
d_gene: .
abundance: .
v_gene: TRBV7-9
j_gene: TRBJ1-4

CDR3nt: TGTGCCAGCAGTTATTCCGGACAGGGAGGTTCCTACGAGCAGTACTTC
CDR3aa: CASSYSGQGGSYEQYF
d_gene: TRBD1
abundance: .
v_gene: TRBV6-5
j_gene: TRBJ2-7

CDR3nt: TGCAGTTCCGACCGGGACAGGGCCTACGAGCAGTACTTC
CDR3aa: CSSDRDRAYEQYF
d_gene: TRBD1
abundance: .
v_gene: TRBV20-1
j_gene: TRBJ2-7

CDR3nt: TGCAGTGCTCTAGGCAGAGCTAACTATGGCTACACCTTC
CDR3aa: CSALGRANYGYTF
d_gene: .
abundance: once
v_gene: TRBV20-1
j_gene: TRBJ1-2